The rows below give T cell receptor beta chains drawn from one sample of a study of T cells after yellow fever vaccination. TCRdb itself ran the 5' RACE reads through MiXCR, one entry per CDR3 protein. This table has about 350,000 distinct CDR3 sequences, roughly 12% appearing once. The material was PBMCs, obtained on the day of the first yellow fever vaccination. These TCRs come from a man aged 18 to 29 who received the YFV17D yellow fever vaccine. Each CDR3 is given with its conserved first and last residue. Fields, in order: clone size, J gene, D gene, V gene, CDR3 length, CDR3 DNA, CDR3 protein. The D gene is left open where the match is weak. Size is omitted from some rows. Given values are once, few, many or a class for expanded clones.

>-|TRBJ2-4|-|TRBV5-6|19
TGTGCCAGCAGCTTGCGGGCAGGGCAGCAGGTCAAAGCCAAAAACATTCAGTACTTC
CASSLRAGQQVKAKNIQYF
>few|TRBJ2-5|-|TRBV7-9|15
TGTGCCAGCACAAGCCGGGTCAGTGTACAAGAGACCCAGTACTTC
CASTSRVSVQETQYF
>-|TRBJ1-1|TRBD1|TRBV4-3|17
TGCGCCAGCACCCTAGGTGGTGACAGGGGTATCGGCACTGAAGCTTTCTTT
CASTLGGDRGIGTEAFF
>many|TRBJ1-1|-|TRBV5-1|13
TGCGCCAGCAGCTGGGACGTTGGCACTGAAGCTTTCTTT
CASSWDVGTEAFF
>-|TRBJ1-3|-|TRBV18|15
TGTGCCAGCTCAATTGGGACAACCTCTGGAAACACCATATATTTT
CASSIGTTSGNTIYF
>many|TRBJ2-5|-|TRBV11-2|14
TGTGCCAGCAGCTTGGGAGGGGGCCAAGAGACCCAGTACTTC
CASSLGGGQETQYF
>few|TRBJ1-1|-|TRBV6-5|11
TGTGCCAGCAGTTTCAGGGGTGAAGCTTTCTTT
CASSFRGEAFF
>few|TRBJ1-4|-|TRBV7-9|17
TGTGCCAGCAGCTTAGCGCGGGCCGGGGCTAAGAATGAAAAACTGTTTTTT
CASSLARAGAKNEKLFF
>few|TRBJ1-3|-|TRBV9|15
TGTGCCAGCACCAAAGAGGGGATATCTGGAAACACCATATATTTT
CASTKEGISGNTIYF
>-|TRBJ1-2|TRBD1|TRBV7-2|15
TGTGCCAGCAGCCGCCTCACGGGACAGGGGAATGGCTACACCTTC
CASSRLTGQGNGYTF
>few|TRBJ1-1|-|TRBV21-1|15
TGTGCCAGCAGCATTAGAACAGGGTCTCGTACTGAAGCTTTCTTT
CASSIRTGSRTEAFF
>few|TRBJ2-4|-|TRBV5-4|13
TGTGCCAGCAGCCCGGTGGACAAAAACATTCAGTACTTC
CASSPVDKNIQYF
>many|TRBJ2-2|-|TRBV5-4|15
TGTGCCAGCAGCTTTGGTTTCCCGAACACCGGGGAGCTGTTTTTT
CASSFGFPNTGELFF
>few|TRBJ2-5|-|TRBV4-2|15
TGTGCCAGCAGCCAAGATCTCCCTCGCCAAGAGACCCAGTACTTC
CASSQDLPRQETQYF
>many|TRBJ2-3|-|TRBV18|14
TGTGCCAGCTCACCACCGGGGGGACCAGATACGCAGTATTTT
CASSPPGGPDTQYF
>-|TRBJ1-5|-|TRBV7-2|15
TGTGCCAGCAGCGCTCGTCAGGGGTTCGGGCAGCCCCAGCATTTT
CASSARQGFGQPQHF
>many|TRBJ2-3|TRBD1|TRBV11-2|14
TGCGCCAGCAGCTTGGAACAGGGGGGAGATACGCAGTATTTT
CASSLEQGGDTQYF
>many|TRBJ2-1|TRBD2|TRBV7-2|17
TGTGCCAGCAGCGAACCCCCCGGGACTAGCTCCTACAATGAGCAGTTCTTC
CASSEPPGTSSYNEQFF
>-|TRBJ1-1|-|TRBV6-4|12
TGTGCCAGCAGGACCGGGAACACTGAAGCTTTCTTT
CASRTGNTEAFF
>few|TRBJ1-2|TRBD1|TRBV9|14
TGTGCCAGCAGCGGACGGACAGGGACATATGGCTACACCTTC
CASSGRTGTYGYTF
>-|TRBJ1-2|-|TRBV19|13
TGTGCCAGTATCAAGGGGCGCGGATATGGCTACACCTTC
CASIKGRGYGYTF
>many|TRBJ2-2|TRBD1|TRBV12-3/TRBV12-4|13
TGTGCCAGCAGCTCACAGGGGACCGGGGAGCTGTTTTTT
CASSSQGTGELFF
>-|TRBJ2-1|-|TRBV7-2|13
TGTGCCAGCAGCTTAGGGCAGGACCTTGAGCAGTTCTTC
CASSLGQDLEQFF
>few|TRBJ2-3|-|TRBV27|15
TGTGCCAGCAGTTTGTACGGGGGCCTGGTGGATACGCAGTATTTT
CASSLYGGLVDTQYF
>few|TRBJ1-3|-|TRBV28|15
TGTGCCAGCAGTGCACCCGAGGGGAGCCAAAACACCATATATTTT
CASSAPEGSQNTIYF
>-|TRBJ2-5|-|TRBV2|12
TGTGCCAGCACATCGGAGCAAGAGACCCAGTACTTC
CASTSEQETQYF
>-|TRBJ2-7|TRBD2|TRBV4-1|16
TGCGCCAGCAGCCGAGGGGAGAAGCGGGGCCCGGACGAGCAGTACTTC
CASSRGEKRGPDEQYF